This TCR beta chain was identified during a study of blood T cell repertoires in COVID-19 (dated by TCRdb to 2018 to 2021). For context, the study as a whole: Samples from collaborators originated in the United States, Italy and Spain and spanned both the acute and convalescent phases of COVID-19. The material from the prospective study consisted of cDNA or gDNA derived from T cells, B-cell-depleted T cells, or PBMCs. A de-identified subject ID, COVID-19 status, age in years and sex were almost always included in the sample metadata. The samples were drawn from two sources: the first 160 participants of the ongoing ImmuneRACE study, and fewer than 1,500 subjects contributed by 6 global collaborators. Where HLA class I and class II types were available, the types were taken from metadata supplied by the sample provider, not from assay-based typing. The dataset comprised deeply sampled blood TCRbeta repertoires from subjects exposed to, actively infected with, or recovered from COVID-19. The repertoires were made available in a free public database intended to serve as a resource for research on the immune response to SARS-CoV-2. Here is what the overall study found, with its caveats: Clinical and demographic metadata were provided uncurated, with the amount varying by source and participant.

At one collaborating source in Seattle, patients were enrolled during active infection and were followed longitudinally through the course of disease. The collaborating institutions used their own protocols to collect whole blood in K2EDTA tubes. For TCRbeta analysis, collaborator samples were shipped as frozen whole blood, as isolated PBMCs, or as DNA extracted from either sample type. The immunoSEQ Assay, a bias-controlled multiplex PCR, was used to amplify TCRbeta CDR3 regions from genomic DNA. Regarding the original processing steps: Nucleated cell counts per sample were estimated from amplification of reference gene primers within the assay. To quantify the absolute abundance of each unique TCRbeta CDR3 rearrangement, sequence reads were collapsed and filtered. For each sample, productive Simpson clonality was calculated as the square root of Simpson's diversity index over productive rearrangements. TCRdb carries this immuneACCESS record with in-frame sequences only. Its versions omit some clonotypes, under half of them owing to an unresolved V gene in the studies checked, with the rest unexplained. That table furnishes V, J and clone size, whereas the DNA furnished D and trimming. The sample table holds some 370,000 clones, of which about 87% were seen once. Roughly a tenth of the sample goes to the ten largest clones.

Trimming costs V 5 bases and J 2 bases, and their ends lie 14 bases apart. Counted from cysteine to phenylalanine, this CDR3 has 15 amino acids. Only the CDR3 portion is preserved as DNA: 45 bases, with reading frame beginning at the first base. CDR1 and CDR2, looked up from the germline V gene (reference sequence), are LNHDA and SQIVND. About this clone: Its antigen target is currently unknown. Base qualities were left out, and no much larger clone turns up one base away.

The source of this sequence is a woman in her twenties or thirties with COVID-19, enrolled during active disease. What was sequenced was peripheral blood. The chain is assembled from TRBV19 and TRBJ2-3, and TRBD1 may be the D gene, going by 6 matching bases. CDR3 reads: CASSPKGVSTDTQYF. The DNA sequence is given as TGTGCCAGTAGTCCCAAGGGGGTCTCCACAGATACGCAGTATTTT.